This TCR beta chain was sequenced during a study of shared clonotypes between healthy human individuals. About the research overall: Researchers assigned three CD4 naive, three CD4 memory, two CD8 naive and one CD8 memory plate to each donor. Notes on the study in general: Depth was large, yet rarefaction showed that sorted-subset sequencing was incomplete.

The CDR3 has 15 residues. With 3 bases clipped from V and 12 bases from J, the junction kept 10 bases outside the gene matches. Germline V lookup: CDR1 KGHSH, CDR2 LQKENI. Several immunoSEQ plates received, in even portions, the genomic DNA of each subset. TCRdb's table, derived via immunoSEQ multiplex PCR, lists solely in-frame clones and lacks some. Of millions of clones listed, approximately 95% are singletons. Concerning this clone: No antigen is known for it.

Source material: naive CD4+ T cells from PBMCs. As for subset: CD45RA+ positively selected. The sequence derives from a man aged 18 to 30 in good health. Some clones in this sample may be carry-over from other donors' samples. The J gene is TRBJ2-1, the V gene TRBV18; the match to TRBD2 covers 11 bases. CDR3 residues: CASSPGLAGPTGQFF. For the CDR3, the DNA is TGTGCCAGCTCACCCGGACTAGCGGGCCCCACGGGGCAGTTCTTC.